The text below deals with one TCR beta chain. Antigen specificity is unknown. Trimming at V came to 6 bases and at J to 4 bases, leaving 15 bases not matched to a gene. CDR1 and CDR2 from the germline V gene are SEHNR and FQNEAQ (reference sequence). CDR3 size: 17 residues. The data derive from a study of CD8+ T cells in alopecia areata. After isolation, RNA underwent reverse transcription to generate cDNA as the sequencing template. The method was immunoSEQ multiplex PCR; TCRdb's version includes in-frame clones alone and lacks a portion of them. The sample includes more than 85,000 clones, about 64% of them seen just once. Treatment: oral pan-JAK inhibitor, 5-10 mg twice daily. Sorting from PBMCs produced CD4+ and CD8+ T cells. Study-level results: Whether baseline CD8+ expansion is linked to response remains uncertain, given a single nonresponder.

The J gene is TRBJ2-1, the V gene TRBV7-9, with TRBD2 matching 7 bases. The sequenced sample was CD8+ T cells sorted from blood, obtained at week 4, from a patient treated with tofacitinib. This receptor was taken from a human donor with alopecia areata. CDR3 nucleotides: TGTGCCAGCAGTTTCAGCCTACAGCGGGGCCTGTACAATGAGCAGTTCTTC. It encodes CASSFSLQRGLYNEQFF.